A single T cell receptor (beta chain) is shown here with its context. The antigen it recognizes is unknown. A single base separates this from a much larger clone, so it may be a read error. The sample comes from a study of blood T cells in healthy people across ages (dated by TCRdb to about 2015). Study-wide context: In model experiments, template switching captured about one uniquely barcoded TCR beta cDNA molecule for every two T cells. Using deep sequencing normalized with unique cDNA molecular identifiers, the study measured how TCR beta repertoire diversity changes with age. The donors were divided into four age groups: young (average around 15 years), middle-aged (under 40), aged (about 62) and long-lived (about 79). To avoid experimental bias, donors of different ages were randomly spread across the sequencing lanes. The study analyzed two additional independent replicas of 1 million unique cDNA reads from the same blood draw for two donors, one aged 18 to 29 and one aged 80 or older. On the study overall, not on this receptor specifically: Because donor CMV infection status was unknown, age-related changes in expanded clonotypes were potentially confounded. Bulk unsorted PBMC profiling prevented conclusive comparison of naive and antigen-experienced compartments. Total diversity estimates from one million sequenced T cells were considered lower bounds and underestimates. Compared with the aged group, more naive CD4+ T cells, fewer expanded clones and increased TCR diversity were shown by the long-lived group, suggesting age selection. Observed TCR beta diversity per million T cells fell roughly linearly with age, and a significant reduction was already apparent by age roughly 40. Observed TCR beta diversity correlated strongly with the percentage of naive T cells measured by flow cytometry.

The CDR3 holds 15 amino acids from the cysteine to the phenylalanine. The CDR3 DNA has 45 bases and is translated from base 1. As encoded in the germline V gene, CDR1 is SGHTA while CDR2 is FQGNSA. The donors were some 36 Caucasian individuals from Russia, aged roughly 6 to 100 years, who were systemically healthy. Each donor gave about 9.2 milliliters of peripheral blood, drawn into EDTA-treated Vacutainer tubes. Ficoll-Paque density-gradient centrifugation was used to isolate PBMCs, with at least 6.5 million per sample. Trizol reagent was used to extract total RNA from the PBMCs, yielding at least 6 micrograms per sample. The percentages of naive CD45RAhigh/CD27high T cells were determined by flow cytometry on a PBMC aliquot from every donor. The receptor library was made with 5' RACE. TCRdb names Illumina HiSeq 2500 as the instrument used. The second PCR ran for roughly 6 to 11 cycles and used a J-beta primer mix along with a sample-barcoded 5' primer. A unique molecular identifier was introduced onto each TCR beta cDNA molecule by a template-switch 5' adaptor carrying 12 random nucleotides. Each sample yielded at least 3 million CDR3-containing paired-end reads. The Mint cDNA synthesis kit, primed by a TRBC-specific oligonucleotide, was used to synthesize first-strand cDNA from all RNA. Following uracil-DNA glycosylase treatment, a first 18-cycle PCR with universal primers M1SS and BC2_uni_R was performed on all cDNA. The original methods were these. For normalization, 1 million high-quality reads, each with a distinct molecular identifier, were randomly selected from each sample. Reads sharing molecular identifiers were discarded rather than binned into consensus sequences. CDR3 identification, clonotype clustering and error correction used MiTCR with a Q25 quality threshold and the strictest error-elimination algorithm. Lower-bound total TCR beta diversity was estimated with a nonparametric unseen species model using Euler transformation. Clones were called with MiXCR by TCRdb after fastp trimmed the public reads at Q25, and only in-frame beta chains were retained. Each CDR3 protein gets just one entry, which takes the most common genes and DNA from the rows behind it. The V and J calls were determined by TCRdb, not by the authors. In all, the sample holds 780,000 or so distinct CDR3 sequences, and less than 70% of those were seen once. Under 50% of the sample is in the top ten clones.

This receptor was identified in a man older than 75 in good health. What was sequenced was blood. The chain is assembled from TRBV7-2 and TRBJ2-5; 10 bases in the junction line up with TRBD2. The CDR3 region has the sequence CVSSSLGVAGGTQYF. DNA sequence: TGTGTCAGCAGCTCCTTAGGCGTAGCGGGAGGGACCCAGTACTTC.